A selection of T cell receptor beta chains follows, all from one sample in a study of blood T cell repertoires in COVID-19. Measured with immunoSEQ multiplex PCR; TCRdb has only the in-frame clones, and not every one. The sample consists of more than 250,000 clones, about four fifths of them appearing once. Specimen: peripheral blood. These receptor sequences come from a woman aged 45-59 years with acute or convalescent COVID-19. Each CDR3 is given with its conserved first and last residue. Each record gives: J gene, CDR3 length, V gene, clone size, D gene, CDR3 DNA, CDR3 protein. D genes are given only for firm matches. The size entry is marked missing in some rows and otherwise reads once, few, many or a size class.

TRBJ2-5 | 13 | TRBV18 | - | TRBD1 | TGTGCCAGCTCACCGGGACAGAAAGAGACCCAGTACTTC | CASSPGQKETQYF
TRBJ2-3 | 14 | TRBV5-4 | - | - | TGTGCCAGCAGCCCTGGGGGGGCAGCAGATACGCAGTATTTT | CASSPGGAADTQYF
TRBJ1-1 | 11 | TRBV30 | - | - | TGTGCCTGGAGAGGGAGCACTGAAGCTTTCTTT | CAWRGSTEAFF
TRBJ2-1 | 15 | TRBV6-2/TRBV6-3 | - | TRBD2 | TGTGCCAGCAGTCGGGGTGCTAGCGGGAACAATGAGCAGTTCTTC | CASSRGASGNNEQFF
TRBJ1-4 | 14 | TRBV3-1/TRBV3-2 | - | - | TGTGCCAGCAGTCGGAGTACAACTAATGAAAAACTGTTTTTT | CASSRSTTNEKLFF
TRBJ2-2 | 12 | TRBV27 | once | - | TGTGCCAGCAGTTTTGTAGCCGGGGAGCTGTTTTTT | CASSFVAGELFF
TRBJ1-1 | 13 | TRBV12-5 | few | - | TGTGCTAGTGGTCTTGGACAGCCCACTGAAGCTTTCTTT | CASGLGQPTEAFF
TRBJ2-5 | 15 | TRBV5-1 | - | TRBD2 | TGCGCCAGCAGCTCCGCGGGGGGAGCGGTGGAGACCCAGTACTTC | CASSSAGGAVETQYF
TRBJ2-1 | 15 | TRBV5-4 | - | TRBD2 | TGTGCCAGCAGCTTGCAGCGGGAGAGATCGAATGAGCAGTTCTTC | CASSLQRERSNEQFF
TRBJ1-2 | 16 | TRBV4-2 | - | TRBD1 | TGTGCCAGCAGCCAAGACCCCGGACAGGGGGCGCGCGGCTACACCTTC | CASSQDPGQGARGYTF
TRBJ2-5 | 14 | TRBV20-1 | - | TRBD2 | TGCAGTGCTAGTATTTCCGGGGGGAGCGTGGCCCAGTACTTC | CSASISGGSVAQYF
TRBJ2-1 | 16 | TRBV10-3 | - | TRBD2 | TGTGCCATCAGGGCTACTAGCGGGGGGGCTCGGAATGAGCAGTTCTTC | CAIRATSGGARNEQFF
TRBJ1-2 | 13 | TRBV6-5 | - | TRBD1 | TGTGCCAGCAGCCTAGGGACAGGAGATGGCTACACCTTC | CASSLGTGDGYTF